This T cell receptor (beta chain) stems from a study of T cells in Graves' hyperthyroidism and ophthalmopathy. Comments on this clonotype: Sequence at one end of the junction differs from germline and may be a read error.

Germline CDR1 is SGHAT and CDR2 is FQNNGV. The CDR3 runs to 16 residues. With a duration under 2 months, the hyperthyroidism was newly diagnosed in patients aged 18 to 65. The source material, RNA transcripts, was used to amplify TCR beta CDR3 regions. Initially, a first-round RT-PCR of the TCR CDR3 employed the HTBI primer set. TCRdb reanalysed the multiplex PCR reads using MiXCR and keeps one entry per CDR3 protein. The sample consists of about 740,000 distinct CDR3 sequences, less than 15% of them appearing once. V gene TRBV11-2 combines with J gene TRBJ2-2, with 10 bases lining up with TRBD2. This sequence originates from a woman aged 18-35 years with Graves' hyperthyroidism. Material: blood. CDR3 nucleotide sequence: TGCGCCAGCAGCCCGACTAGCGGGTGGGGATCCGGGGAGCTGTTTTTT. Protein sequence: CASSPTSGWGSGELFF.